This T cell receptor (beta chain) was sequenced for a study of OX40 agonist ivuxolimab in advanced cancers. About the research overall: Under the entry rules, prior anti-PD-1, anti-PD-L1 or anti-CTLA-4 therapy was allowed, and about 40% had some. Study-level findings and limits: Which antigen the expanded peripheral T cells recognized is unknown.

TCRdb's table, derived via immunoSEQ multiplex PCR, lists solely in-frame clones and lacks some. The table records over 55,000 clones, 88% of them present only once. Comments on this clone: Its antigen remains unidentified.

Trimming removed 0 bases at V and 0 bases at J, with 7 bases between. This CDR3 is 14 amino acids long. The germline V gene has CDR1 SGDLS and CDR2 YYNGEE. This clonotype was obtained from an adult with an advanced solid tumor such as melanoma, head and neck, liver or kidney cancer. The sample in question was CD4+ or CD8+ T cells sorted from blood, obtained in a trial of the OX40 agonist ivuxolimab. V and J are TRBV9 and TRBJ2-7, with D perhaps TRBD2 (6 bases). As DNA, the CDR3 is TGTGCCAGCAGCGTAGACGGGAGCTCCTACGAGCAGTACTTC. This codes for CASSVDGSSYEQYF.